The present entry profiles one T cell receptor (beta chain) with its context. Its specificity is unknown. The data were obtained in a study of cytomegalovirus exposure and HLA in healthy donors. PCR employed 60 Vbeta and 13 Jbeta primers. Method: immunoSEQ multiplex PCR; TCRdb's copy keeps in-frame clones and lacks some. The data contain 130,000 to 150,000 clones, 60% to 85% of them seen just once; the ten biggest clones take up less than 8%. Study results and caveats: Available immune exposure information was restricted to CMV serostatus only. Donors belonging to an Asian-associated ancestry cluster reportedly showed fewer N-insertions in productive TCRs than the roughly 670-donor mean, according to what a later analysis found. There were some 150 TCR beta chains listed as cytomegalovirus-associated.

This CDR3 region has 17 residues. V lost 1 base to trimming and J lost 0 bases; unmatched junction nucleotides: 5. CDR1 SGHTA and CDR2 FQGNSA come from the germline V gene. The V and J genes are TRBV7-2 and TRBJ2-1; 8 bases align to TRBD2. The TCR was taken from a woman in her 40s in good health and CMV-seropositive. The source material was PBMCs. This chain's CDR3 is CASSLGGGWSSYNEQFF. The CDR3 nucleotides are TGTGCCAGCAGCTTAGGCGGGGGGTGGAGCTCCTACAATGAGCAGTTCTTC. The full variable domain, in which reference TRBV7-2 and TRBJ2-1 provide the parts outside the CDR3, is GAGVSQSPSNKVTEKGKDVELRCDPISGHTALYWYRQSLGQGLEFLIYFQGNSAPDKSGLPSDRFSAERTGGSVSTLTIQRTQQEDSAVYLCASSLGGGWSSYNEQFFGPGTRLTVL.